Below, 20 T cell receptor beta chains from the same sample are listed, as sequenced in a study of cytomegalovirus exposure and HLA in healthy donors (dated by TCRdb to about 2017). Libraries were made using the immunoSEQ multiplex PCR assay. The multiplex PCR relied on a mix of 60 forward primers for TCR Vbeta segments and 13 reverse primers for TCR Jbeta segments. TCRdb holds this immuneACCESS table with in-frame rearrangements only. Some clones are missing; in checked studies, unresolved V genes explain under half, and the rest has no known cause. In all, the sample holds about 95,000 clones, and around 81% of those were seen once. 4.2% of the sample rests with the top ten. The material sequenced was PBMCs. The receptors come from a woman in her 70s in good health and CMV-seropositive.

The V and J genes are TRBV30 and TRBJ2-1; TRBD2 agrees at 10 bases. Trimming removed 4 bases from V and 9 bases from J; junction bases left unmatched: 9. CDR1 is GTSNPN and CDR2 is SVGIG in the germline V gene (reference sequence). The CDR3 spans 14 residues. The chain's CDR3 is CAWIGLAGVSEQFF. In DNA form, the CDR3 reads TGTGCCTGGATAGGCCTAGCGGGAGTCAGTGAGCAGTTCTTC.

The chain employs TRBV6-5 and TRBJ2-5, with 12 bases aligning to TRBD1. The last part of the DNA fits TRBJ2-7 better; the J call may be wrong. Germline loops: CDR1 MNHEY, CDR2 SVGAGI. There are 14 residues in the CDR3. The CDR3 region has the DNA TGTGCCAGCAGTTACGGGGACAGGGGGCCCGAGCAGTACTTC. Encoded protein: CASSYGDRGPEQYF.

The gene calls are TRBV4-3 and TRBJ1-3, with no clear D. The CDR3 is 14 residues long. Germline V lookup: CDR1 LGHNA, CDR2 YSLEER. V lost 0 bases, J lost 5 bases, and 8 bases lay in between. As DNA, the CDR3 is TGCGCCAGCAGCCAAGAGCGGGCGAGAAACACCATATATTTT. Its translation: CASSQERARNTIYF.

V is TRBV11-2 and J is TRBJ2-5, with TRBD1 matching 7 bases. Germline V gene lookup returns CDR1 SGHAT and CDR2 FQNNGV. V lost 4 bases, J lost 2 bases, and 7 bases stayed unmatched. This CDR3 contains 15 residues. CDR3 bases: TGTGCCAGCAGCTCAAGGGCAGGGGGACAAGAGACCCAGTACTTC. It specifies CASSSRAGGQETQYF.

The CDR3 loop is CASSQGQGTYEQYF. As DNA, the CDR3 is TGTGCCAGCAGCCAAGGGCAGGGTACCTACGAGCAGTACTTC. This chain joins TRBV5-5 and TRBJ2-7; D is perhaps TRBD1 (5 bases). V shed 4 bases and J shed 2 bases, with 13 bases lying between them. Germline loops: CDR1 SGHKS, CDR2 YYEKEE (reference sequence). This CDR3 contains 14 residues.

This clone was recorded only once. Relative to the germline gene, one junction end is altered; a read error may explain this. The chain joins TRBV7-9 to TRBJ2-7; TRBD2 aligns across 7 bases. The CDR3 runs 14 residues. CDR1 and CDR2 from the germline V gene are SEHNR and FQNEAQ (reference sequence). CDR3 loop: CSSSFSGASYEQYF. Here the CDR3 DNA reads TGTTCCAGCAGCTTCAGCGGGGCCTCCTACGAGCAGTACTTC.

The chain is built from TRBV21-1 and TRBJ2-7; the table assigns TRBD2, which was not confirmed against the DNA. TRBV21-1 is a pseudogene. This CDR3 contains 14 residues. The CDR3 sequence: CASRREANSYEQYF. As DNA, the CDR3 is TGTGCCAGCAGGCGGGAGGCCAACTCCTACGAGCAGTACTTC.

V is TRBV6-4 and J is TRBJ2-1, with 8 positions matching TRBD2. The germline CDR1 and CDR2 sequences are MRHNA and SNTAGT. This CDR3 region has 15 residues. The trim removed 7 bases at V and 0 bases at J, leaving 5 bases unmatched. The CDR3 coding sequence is TGTGCCAGCACCCAGACTAGCGACTCCTACAATGAGCAGTTCTTC. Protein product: CASTQTSDSYNEQFF.

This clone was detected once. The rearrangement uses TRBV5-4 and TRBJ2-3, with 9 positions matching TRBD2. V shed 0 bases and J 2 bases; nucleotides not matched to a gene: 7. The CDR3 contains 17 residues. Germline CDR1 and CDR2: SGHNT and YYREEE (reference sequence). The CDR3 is CASSLVGLAGPTDTQYF. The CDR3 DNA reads TGTGCCAGCAGCTTGGTAGGGCTAGCGGGACCCACAGATACGCAGTATTTT.

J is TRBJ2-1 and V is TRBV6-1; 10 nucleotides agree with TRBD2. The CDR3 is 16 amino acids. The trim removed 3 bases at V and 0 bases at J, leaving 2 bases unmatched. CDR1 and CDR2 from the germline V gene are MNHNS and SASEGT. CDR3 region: CASSDLAGVSYNEQFF. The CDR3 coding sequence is TGTGCCAGCAGTGACCTAGCGGGAGTCTCCTACAATGAGCAGTTCTTC.

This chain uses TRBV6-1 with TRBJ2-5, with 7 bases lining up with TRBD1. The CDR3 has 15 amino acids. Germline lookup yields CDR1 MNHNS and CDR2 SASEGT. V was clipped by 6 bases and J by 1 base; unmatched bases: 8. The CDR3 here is CASRTWGQSQETQYF. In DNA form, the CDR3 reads TGTGCCAGCAGGACTTGGGGACAGTCCCAAGAGACCCAGTACTTC.

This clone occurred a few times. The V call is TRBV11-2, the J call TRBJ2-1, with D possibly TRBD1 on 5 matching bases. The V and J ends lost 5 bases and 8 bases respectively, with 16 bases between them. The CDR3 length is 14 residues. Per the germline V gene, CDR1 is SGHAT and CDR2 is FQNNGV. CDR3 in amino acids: CASSVPPGLHEQFF. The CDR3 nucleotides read TGTGCCAGCAGCGTCCCACCAGGGCTGCATGAGCAGTTCTTC. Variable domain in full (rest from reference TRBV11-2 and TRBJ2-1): EAGVAQSPRYKIIEKRQSVAFWCNPISGHATLYWYQQILGQGPKLLIQFQNNGVVDDSQLPKDRFSAERLKGVDSTLKIQPAKLEDSAVYLCASSVPPGLHEQFFGPGTRLTVL.

CDR3 nucleotides: TGTGCCAGTAGTAGCCGGCGGGGGTTCGCCTACAATGAGCAGTTCTTC. It specifies CASSSRRGFAYNEQFF. This chain links TRBV19 with TRBJ2-1, with 7 bases identical to TRBD2. The CDR3 totals 16 residues. Germline V CDR1 and CDR2: LNHDA, SQIVND (reference sequence). After removal of 4 bases from V and 2 bases from J, the junction contained 8 bases not matched to a gene.

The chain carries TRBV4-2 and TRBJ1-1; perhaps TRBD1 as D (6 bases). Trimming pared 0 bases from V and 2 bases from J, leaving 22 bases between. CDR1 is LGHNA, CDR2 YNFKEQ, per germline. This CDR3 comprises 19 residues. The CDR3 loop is CASSQDGVVGARTNTEAFF. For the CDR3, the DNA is TGTGCCAGCAGCCAAGATGGGGTGGTGGGGGCGCGGACAAACACTGAAGCTTTCTTT.

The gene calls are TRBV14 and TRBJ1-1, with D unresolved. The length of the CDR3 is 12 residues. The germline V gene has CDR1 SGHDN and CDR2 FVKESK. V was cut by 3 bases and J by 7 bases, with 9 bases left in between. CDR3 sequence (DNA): TGTGCCAGCAGCCAGTTGCGGAATGAAGCTTTCTTT. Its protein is CASSQLRNEAFF.

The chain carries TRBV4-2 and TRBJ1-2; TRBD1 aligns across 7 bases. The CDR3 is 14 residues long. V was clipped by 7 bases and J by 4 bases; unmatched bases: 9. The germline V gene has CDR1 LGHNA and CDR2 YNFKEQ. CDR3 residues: CASTSETGPYGYTF. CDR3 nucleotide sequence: TGTGCCAGCACCTCCGAGACAGGGCCCTATGGCTACACCTTC.

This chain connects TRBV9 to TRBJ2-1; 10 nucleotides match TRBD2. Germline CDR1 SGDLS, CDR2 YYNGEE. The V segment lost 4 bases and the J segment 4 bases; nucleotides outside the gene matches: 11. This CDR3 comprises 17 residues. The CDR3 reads CASSPTRGLAPYNEQFF. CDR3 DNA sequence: TGTGCCAGCAGCCCGACGAGGGGACTAGCGCCTTACAATGAGCAGTTCTTC.

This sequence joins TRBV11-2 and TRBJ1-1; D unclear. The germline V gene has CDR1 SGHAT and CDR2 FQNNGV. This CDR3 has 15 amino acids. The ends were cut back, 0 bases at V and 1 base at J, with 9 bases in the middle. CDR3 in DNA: TGTGCCAGCAGCTTAGAGGGCAGCACGAACACTGAAGCTTTCTTT. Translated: CASSLEGSTNTEAFF.

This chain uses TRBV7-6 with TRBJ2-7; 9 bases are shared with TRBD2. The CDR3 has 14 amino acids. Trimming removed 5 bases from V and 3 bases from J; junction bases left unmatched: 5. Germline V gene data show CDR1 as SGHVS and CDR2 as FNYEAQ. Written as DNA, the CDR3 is TGTGCCAGCAGCCTCGCGGGAGGGGACTACGAGCAGTACTTC. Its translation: CASSLAGGDYEQYF.

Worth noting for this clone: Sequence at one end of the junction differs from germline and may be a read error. CDR3 amino acids: CSSSLGGDRPNSGAFF. The CDR3 nucleotides are TGTTCCAGCAGCTTAGGAGGTGACAGGCCTAACTCTGGGGCTTTCTTT. The rearrangement joins TRBV7-9 to TRBJ1-1, with TRBD1 as a possible D gene (6 bases). CDR3 length: 16 residues. Germline V CDR1 and CDR2: SEHNR, FQNEAQ (reference sequence).